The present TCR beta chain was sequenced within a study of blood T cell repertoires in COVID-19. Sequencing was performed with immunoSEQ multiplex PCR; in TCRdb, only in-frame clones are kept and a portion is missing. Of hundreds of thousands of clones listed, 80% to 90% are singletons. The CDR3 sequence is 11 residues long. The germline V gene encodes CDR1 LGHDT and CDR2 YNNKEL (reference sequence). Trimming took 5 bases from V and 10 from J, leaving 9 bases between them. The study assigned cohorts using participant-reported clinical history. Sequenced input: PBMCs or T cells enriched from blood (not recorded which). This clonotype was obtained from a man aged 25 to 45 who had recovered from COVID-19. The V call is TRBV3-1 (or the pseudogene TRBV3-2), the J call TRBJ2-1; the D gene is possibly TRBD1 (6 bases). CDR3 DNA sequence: TGTGCCAGCAGCGAACAGGGCGAGCAGTTCTTC. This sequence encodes CASSEQGEQFF.